One and the same sample provided the 2 T cell receptor beta chains below, sequenced in a study of blood T cell repertoires in COVID-19 (dated by TCRdb to the early 2020s). The library came from the immunoSEQ multiplex PCR assay. TCRdb took this table from immuneACCESS and kept in-frame rearrangements with V and J called. Such tables lack part of the clones; where checked against another copy, unresolved V genes explain under half of the gap, and the rest is unexplained. The sample records more than 400,000 clones, roughly nine tenths of which are singletons. Together, the top ten hold approximately 0.7% of the sample. Sequenced: PBMCs or T cells enriched from blood (not recorded which). These receptors were obtained from a woman between 18 and 29 years old who had recovered from COVID-19.

This rearrangement joins TRBV9 to TRBJ1-2; 12 nucleotides align to TRBD1. With V trimmed by 0 bases and J by 4 bases, 7 bases remained unmatched. Germline V lookup: CDR1 SGDLS, CDR2 YYNGEE. The CDR3 loop spans 17 amino acids. CDR3 sequence (DNA): TGTGCCAGCAGCGTAGGGCCAGGGACAGGGGGCGGCTATGGCTACACCTTC. Translated, it gives CASSVGPGTGGGYGYTF.

This sequence joins TRBV30 and TRBJ2-3; D not resolved. Germline V CDR1 and CDR2: GTSNPN, SVGIG (reference sequence). Deletions cut 2 bases from V and 4 bases from J, with 10 bases between. The CDR3 is made up of 13 amino acids. The CDR3 DNA is TGTGCCTGGAGTCCCGAGGTAGCAGATACGCAGTATTTT. Translation: CAWSPEVADTQYF. Supplemented by reference TRBV30 and TRBJ2-3, the full variable domain reads SQTIHQWPATLVQPVGSPLSLECTVEGTSNPNLYWYRQAAGRGLQLLFYSVGIGQISSEVPQNLSASRPQDRQFILSSKKLLLSDSGFYLCAWSPEVADTQYFGPGTRLTVL.